The rows below give T cell receptor beta chains drawn from one sample of a study of vaccination and CD4 T cells after COVID-19. No cognate antigen is known for these TCRs. TCRdb passed the PCR reads through MiXCR, listing each CDR3 protein once. This sample has more than 10,000 distinct CDR3 sequences, with 60% to 80% found just once. Sample: CD4+ T cells from blood, cultured in vitro. These receptors all come from a human donor who had recovered from COVID-19. Each CDR3 is given without its conserved first and last residue.

>TRBJ1-2|TRBV7-2
ASSLPGNYGYT
>TRBJ1-6|TRBV7-9
ASSTSTRRLNSPLH
>TRBJ2-5|TRBV20-1
SASLADPPRTQY
>TRBJ1-5|TRBV2
ANGDRGRGAQH
>TRBJ1-3|TRBV10-3
AISRGSGNTIY
>TRBJ2-5|TRBV20-1
SVPAGTHATWGETQY
>TRBJ2-5|TRBV20-1
SARDPTGGGQETQY
>TRBJ1-5|TRBV20-1
SAPTEMNSNQPQH
>TRBJ2-2|TRBV30
AWSRPFTGELF
>TRBJ1-1|TRBV20-1
SARPVGTAEAF